This T cell receptor (beta chain) was sequenced for a study of T cells after yellow fever vaccination. Study as a whole: SMART-Seq v4 Ultra Low Input prepared the low-cell-number fractions. Whole-study results and caveats: Secondary responses were weaker yet peaked faster, day 5 versus 15.

With regard to this clonotype: The antigen is unknown.

5'RACE template switching produced TCR cDNA carrying a universal primer site and UMIs. TCRdb ran MiXCR on the 5' RACE reads and lists one entry per CDR3 protein. The sample has 150,000 to 200,000 distinct CDR3 sequences; approximately 11% are singletons. Germline V gives CDR1 SGHDT, CDR2 YYEEEE. Trimming took 1 base from V and 6 from J, leaving 8 bases between them. This CDR3 spans 13 amino acids. The sequenced sample was CD8+ T cells sorted from PBMCs, obtained 15 days after the yellow fever booster vaccination. The chain employs TRBV5-6 and TRBJ2-1; no definite D call. This TCR derives from a man between 18 and 35 years old who received the YFV17D yellow fever vaccine. The CDR3 sequence is CASSLWAANEQFF. In nucleotides, the CDR3 is TGTGCCAGCAGCTTGTGGGCGGCCAATGAGCAGTTCTTC.